Below, one T cell receptor beta chain is given with its context. The data originate from a study of technical replicates of blood from a few donors. V was cut by 0 bases and J by 5 bases, with 17 bases left in between. The germline gives CDR1 LGHNA, CDR2 YNFKEQ. The CDR3 has 17 residues. Generated by immunoSEQ multiplex PCR, the TCRdb table keeps only in-frame clones and is missing some. The table has 80,000 or so clones, roughly 94% seen once; the top ten hold approximately 0.4%. This sequence joins TRBV4-2 and TRBJ2-1; perhaps TRBD2 as D (7 bases). The clonotype originates from a human donor in good health. The sequenced sample was T cells isolated from PBMCs. CDR3 in DNA: TGTGCCAGCAGCCAAGAGCAGGGGAGCGGGATCAACAATGAGCAGTTCTTC. Translating it yields CASSQEQGSGINNEQFF.